This T cell receptor beta chain was identified during a study of metastatic and nonmetastatic thyroid tumors. TCRdb reanalyzed the PCR reads via MiXCR. Of some 21,000 clones detected, roughly 25% appear once; the ten largest clones hold less than 4%. The CDR3 is 14 amino acids. Unmatched junction bases numbered 9, after V lost 3 bases and J lost 8 bases. Germline CDR1 DFQATT, CDR2 SNEGSKA (reference sequence). Thyroid surgery had not been preceded by any treatment in any patient. Worth noting for this clone: Its antigen remains unknown.

Study outcomes and limitations: Compared with benign nodules, malignant thyroid tumors were reported to have significantly higher TCR beta diversity in both blood and tumor.

This chain uses TRBV20-1 with TRBJ2-1, with 8 bases matching TRBD2. The receptor was isolated from a male donor with papillary thyroid cancer or a benign thyroid nodule (not recorded which). Some clones in this sample may be carry-over from other donors' samples. Sequencing used blood. This CDR3 is CSARRAGGGDEQFF. CDR3 nucleotide sequence: TGCAGTGCTAGGCGGGCGGGAGGAGGGGATGAGCAGTTCTTC.